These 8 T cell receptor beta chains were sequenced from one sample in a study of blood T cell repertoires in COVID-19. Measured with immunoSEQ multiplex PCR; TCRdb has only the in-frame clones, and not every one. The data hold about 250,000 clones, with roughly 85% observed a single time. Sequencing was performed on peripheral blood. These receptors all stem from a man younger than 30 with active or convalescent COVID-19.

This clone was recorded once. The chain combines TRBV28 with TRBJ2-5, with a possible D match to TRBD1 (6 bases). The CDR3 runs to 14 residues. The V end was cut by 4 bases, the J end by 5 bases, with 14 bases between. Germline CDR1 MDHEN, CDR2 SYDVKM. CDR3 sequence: CASSSPGTRETQYF. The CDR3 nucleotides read TGTGCCAGCAGTTCCCCGGGGACACGGGAGACCCAGTACTTC.

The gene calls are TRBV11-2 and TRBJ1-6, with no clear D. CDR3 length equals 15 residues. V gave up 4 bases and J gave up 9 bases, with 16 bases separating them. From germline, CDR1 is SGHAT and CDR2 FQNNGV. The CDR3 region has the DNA TGTGCCAGCAGCTCCGACACTTACGGGAGTTCACCCCTCCACTTT. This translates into CASSSDTYGSSPLHF.

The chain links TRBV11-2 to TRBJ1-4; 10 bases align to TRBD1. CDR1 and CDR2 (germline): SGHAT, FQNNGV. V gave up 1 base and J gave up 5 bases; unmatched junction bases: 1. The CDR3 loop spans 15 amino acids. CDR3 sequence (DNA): TGTGCCAGCAGCTTAGGGGACAGGGGAAATGAAAAACTGTTTTTT. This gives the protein CASSLGDRGNEKLFF.

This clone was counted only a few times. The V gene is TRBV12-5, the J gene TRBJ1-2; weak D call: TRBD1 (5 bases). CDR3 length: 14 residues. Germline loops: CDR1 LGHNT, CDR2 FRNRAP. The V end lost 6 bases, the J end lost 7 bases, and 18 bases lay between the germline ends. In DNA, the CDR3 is TGTGCTAGTGGCCTGCTGCTCCAGGGAGGTGGCTACACCTTC. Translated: CASGLLLQGGGYTF.

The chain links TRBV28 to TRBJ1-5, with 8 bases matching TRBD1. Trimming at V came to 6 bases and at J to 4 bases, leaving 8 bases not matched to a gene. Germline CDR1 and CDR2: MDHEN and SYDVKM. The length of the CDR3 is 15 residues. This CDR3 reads CASRWGTGENQPQHF. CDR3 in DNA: TGTGCCAGCAGATGGGGGACAGGCGAGAATCAGCCCCAGCATTTT.

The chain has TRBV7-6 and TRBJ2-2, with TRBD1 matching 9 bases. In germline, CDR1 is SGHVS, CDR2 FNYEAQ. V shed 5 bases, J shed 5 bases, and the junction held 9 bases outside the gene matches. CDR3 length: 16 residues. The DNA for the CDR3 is TGTGCCAGCAGCCCGCGACAGGGGGGTTTTACCGGGGAGCTGTTTTTT. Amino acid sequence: CASSPRQGGFTGELFF.

The CDR3, as DNA: TGTGCCAGCAGCCCCCGCGTCACAGGAAACTATGGCTACACCTTC. Amino acids: CASSPRVTGNYGYTF. V gene TRBV3-1 (or the pseudogene TRBV3-2) combines with J gene TRBJ1-2; perhaps TRBD1 as D (5 bases). V was trimmed by 4 bases and J by 2 bases, leaving 14 bases between them. Looked up from germline, CDR1 is LGHDT and CDR2 is YNNKEL (reference sequence). This CDR3 has 15 amino acids.

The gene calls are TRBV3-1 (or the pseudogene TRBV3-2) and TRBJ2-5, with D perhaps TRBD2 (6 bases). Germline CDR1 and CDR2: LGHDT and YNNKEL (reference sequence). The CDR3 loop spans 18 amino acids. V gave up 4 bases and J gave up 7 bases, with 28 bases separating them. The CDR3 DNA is TGTGCCAGCAGCCCAAGACTAAGCCTTGGCGGCGGGGCGGCGACCCAGTACTTC. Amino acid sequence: CASSPRLSLGGGAATQYF.